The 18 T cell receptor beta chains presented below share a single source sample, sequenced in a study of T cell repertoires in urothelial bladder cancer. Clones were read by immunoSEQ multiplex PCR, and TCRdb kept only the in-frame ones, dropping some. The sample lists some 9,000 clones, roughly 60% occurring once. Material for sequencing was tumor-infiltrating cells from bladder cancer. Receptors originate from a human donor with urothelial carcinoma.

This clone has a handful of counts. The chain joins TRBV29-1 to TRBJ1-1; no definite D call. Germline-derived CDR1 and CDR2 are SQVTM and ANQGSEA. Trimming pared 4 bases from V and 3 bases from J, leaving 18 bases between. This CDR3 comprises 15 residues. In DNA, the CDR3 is TGCAGCGTTGTAAACCGGCTTACGAGGGACACTGAAGCTTTCTTT. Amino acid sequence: CSVVNRLTRDTEAFF.

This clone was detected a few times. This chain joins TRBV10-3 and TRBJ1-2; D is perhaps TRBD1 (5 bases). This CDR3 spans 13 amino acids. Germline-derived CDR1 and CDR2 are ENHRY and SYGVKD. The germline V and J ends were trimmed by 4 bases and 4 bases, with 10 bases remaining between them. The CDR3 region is CAISAGTVYGYTF. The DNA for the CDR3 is TGTGCCATCAGTGCCGGGACCGTCTATGGCTACACCTTC.

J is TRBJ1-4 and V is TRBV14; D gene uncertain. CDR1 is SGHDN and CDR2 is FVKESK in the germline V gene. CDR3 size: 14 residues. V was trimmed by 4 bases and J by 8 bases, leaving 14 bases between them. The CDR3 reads CASSPRRPGEKLFF. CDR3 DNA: TGTGCCAGCAGCCCCAGGAGGCCAGGCGAAAAACTGTTTTTT.

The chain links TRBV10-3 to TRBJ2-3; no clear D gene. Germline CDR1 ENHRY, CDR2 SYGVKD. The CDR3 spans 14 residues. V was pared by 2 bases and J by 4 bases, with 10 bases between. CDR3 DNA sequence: TGTGCCATCAGTGAGCCCCTGTCCCCAGATACGCAGTATTTT. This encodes CAISEPLSPDTQYF.

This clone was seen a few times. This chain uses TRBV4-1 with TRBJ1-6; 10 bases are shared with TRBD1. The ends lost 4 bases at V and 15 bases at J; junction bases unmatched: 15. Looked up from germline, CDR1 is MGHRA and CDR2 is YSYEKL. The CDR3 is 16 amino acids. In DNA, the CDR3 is TGCGCCAGCAGCCCAGACGGGACAGGGGCTAGGGGTGGCCTCCACTTT. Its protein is CASSPDGTGARGGLHF.

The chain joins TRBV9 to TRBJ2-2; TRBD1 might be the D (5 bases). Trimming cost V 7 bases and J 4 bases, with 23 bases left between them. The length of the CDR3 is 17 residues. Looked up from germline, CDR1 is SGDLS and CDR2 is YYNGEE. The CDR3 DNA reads TGTGCCAGCGAGACCCACCCAGGGTCACGAGGCACCGGGGAGCTGTTTTTT. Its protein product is CASETHPGSRGTGELFF.

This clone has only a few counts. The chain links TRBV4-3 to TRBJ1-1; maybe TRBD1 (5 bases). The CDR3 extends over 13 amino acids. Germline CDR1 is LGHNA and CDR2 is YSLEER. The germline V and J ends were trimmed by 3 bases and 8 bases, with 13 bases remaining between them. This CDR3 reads CASSQEGRTEAFF. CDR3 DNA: TGCGCCAGCAGCCAGGAAGGGAGGACAGAAGCTTTCTTT.

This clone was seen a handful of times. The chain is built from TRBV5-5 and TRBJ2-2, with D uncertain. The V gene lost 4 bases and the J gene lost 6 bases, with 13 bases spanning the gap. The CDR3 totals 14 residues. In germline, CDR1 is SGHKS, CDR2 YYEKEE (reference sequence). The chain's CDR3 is CASSKLQSPGELFF. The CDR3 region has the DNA TGTGCCAGCAGCAAGCTTCAATCCCCCGGGGAGCTGTTTTTT.

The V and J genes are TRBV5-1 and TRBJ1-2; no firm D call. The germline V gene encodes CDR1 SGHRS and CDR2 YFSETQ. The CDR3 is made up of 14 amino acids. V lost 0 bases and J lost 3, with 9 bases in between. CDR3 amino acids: CASSLESPHYGYTF. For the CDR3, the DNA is TGCGCCAGCAGCTTGGAGTCACCCCACTATGGCTACACCTTC.

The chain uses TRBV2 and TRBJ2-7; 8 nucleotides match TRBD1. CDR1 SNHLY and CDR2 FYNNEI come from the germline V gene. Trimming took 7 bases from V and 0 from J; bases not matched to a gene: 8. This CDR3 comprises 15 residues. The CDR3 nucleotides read TGTGCCAGCACAAAAGGACAGGGACGCTCCTACGAGCAGTACTTC. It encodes CASTKGQGRSYEQYF.

The CDR3 DNA is TGTGCCAGCAGTGAAGGGGCCGGACAGGGGTCCTATGGCTACACCTTC. Translating gives CASSEGAGQGSYGYTF. The chain has TRBV13 and TRBJ1-2; the match to TRBD1 covers 9 bases. Per germline, CDR1 PRHDT and CDR2 FYEKMQ (reference sequence). The CDR3 sequence is 16 residues long. Unmatched junction bases numbered 12, after V lost 6 bases and J lost 4 bases.

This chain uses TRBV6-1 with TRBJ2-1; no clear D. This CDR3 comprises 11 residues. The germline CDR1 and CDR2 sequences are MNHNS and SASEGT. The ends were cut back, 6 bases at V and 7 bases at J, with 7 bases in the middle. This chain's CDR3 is CASSRLNEQFF. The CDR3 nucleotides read TGTGCCAGCAGCAGACTGAATGAGCAGTTCTTC.

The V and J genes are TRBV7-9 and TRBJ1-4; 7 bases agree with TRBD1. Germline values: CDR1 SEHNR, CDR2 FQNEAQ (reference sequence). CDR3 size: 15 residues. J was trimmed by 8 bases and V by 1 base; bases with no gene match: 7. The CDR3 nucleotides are TGTGCCAGCAGCTTAGTGGGACAGCAAAACGAAAAACTGTTTTTT. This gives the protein CASSLVGQQNEKLFF.

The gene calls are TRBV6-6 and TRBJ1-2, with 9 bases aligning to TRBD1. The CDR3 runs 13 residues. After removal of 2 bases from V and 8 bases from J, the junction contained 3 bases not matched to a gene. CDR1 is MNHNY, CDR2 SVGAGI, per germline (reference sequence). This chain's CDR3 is CASSYRTGDGYTF. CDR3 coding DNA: TGTGCCAGCAGTTACCGGACAGGGGACGGCTACACCTTC.

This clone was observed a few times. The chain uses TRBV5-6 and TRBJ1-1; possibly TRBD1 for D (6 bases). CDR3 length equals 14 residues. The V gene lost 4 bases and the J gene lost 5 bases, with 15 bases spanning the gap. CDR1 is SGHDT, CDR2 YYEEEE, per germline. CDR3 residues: CASSPDGGRTEAFF. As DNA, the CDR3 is TGTGCCAGCAGCCCGGACGGGGGGCGGACTGAAGCTTTCTTT.

This CDR3 is CASSYSLSAGELFF. In nucleotides, the CDR3 is TGTGCCAGCAGTTATAGTTTATCTGCCGGGGAGCTGTTTTTT. The gene calls are TRBV6-5 and TRBJ2-2; D is uncertain. CDR3 length equals 14 residues. The ends were cut back, 3 bases at V and 6 bases at J, with 11 bases in the middle. CDR1 and CDR2 from the germline V gene are MNHEY and SVGAGI.

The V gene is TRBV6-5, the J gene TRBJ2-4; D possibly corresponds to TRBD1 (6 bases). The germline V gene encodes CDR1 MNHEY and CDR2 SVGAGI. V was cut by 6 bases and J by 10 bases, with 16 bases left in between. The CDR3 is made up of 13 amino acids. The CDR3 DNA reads TGTGCCAGCAGGGACAGTACCACGCGGATTCAGTACTTC. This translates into CASRDSTTRIQYF.

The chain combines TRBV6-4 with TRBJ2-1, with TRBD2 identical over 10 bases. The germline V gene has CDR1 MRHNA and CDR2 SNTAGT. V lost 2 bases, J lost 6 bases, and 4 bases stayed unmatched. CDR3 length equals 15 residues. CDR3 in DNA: TGTGCCAGCAGTGACGGTAGCGGGGGGTTCAATGAGCAGTTCTTC. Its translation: CASSDGSGGFNEQFF.